This passage covers 31 T cell receptor beta chains from one sample sequenced in a study of CD8 T cells in ankylosing spondylitis. TCRdb fed the 5' RACE reads into MiXCR, producing one record per CDR3 protein. This sample yields approximately 88,000 distinct CDR3 sequences, of which 7.5% to 9% are seen a single time; 4% to 5.5% belongs to the top ten. The sample was blood, either unsorted or a sorted T cell fraction (not recorded which). All receptors come from a male donor with ankylosing spondylitis or in good health (not recorded which).

This clonotype was recorded at least ten times. The chain joins TRBV5-8 to TRBJ2-3, with TRBD1 matching 7 bases. Germline V lookup: CDR1 SGHTS, CDR2 YDEGEE. The CDR3 consists of 12 residues. V lost 6 bases to trimming and J lost 9 bases; unmatched junction nucleotides: 7. In DNA form, the CDR3 reads TGTGCCAGCAAGACAGGGACGAGGACGCAGTATTTT. This codes for CASKTGTRTQYF. Looking up the rest from reference TRBV5-8 and TRBJ2-3 gives the full variable domain: EAGVTQSPTHLIKTRGQQATLRCSPISGHTSVYWYQQALGLGLQFLLWYDEGEERNRGNFPPRFSGRQFPNYSSELNVNALELEDSALYLCASKTGTRTQYFGPGTRLTVL.

This clonotype was observed at least ten times. The chain joins TRBV5-1 to TRBJ2-5; D remains ambiguous. The length of the CDR3 is 14 residues. The germline V and J ends were trimmed by 0 bases and 1 base, with 7 bases remaining between them. Germline-derived CDR1 and CDR2 are SGHRS and YFSETQ. Here the CDR3 reads CASSLDTTQETQYF. The CDR3 DNA sequence: TGCGCCAGCAGCTTGGACACAACCCAAGAGACCCAGTACTTC.

The table lists this clonotype with many counts. J is TRBJ2-7 and V is TRBV10-3, with a tentative D call TRBD2 (5 bases). Looked up from germline, CDR1 is ENHRY and CDR2 is SYGVKD. The CDR3 sequence is 19 residues long. V lost 0 bases, J lost 0 bases, and 21 bases lay in between. The CDR3: CAISESRRISVRASYEQYF. In DNA, the CDR3 is TGTGCCATCAGTGAGTCGAGAAGGATAAGTGTGAGGGCCTCCTACGAGCAGTACTTC.

This clonotype has at least ten counts. The V call is TRBV12-3 or TRBV12-4, the J call TRBJ2-3; TRBD2 matches 15 bases. J was trimmed by 3 bases and V by 6 bases; bases with no gene match: 4. This CDR3 is built from 16 residues. For the CDR3, the DNA is TGTGCCAGCAGGGGACTAGCGGGGGGACTAACAGATACGCAGTATTTT. It yields the protein CASRGLAGGLTDTQYF.

At least ten counts were recorded for this clonotype. The V call is TRBV7-8, the J call TRBJ2-5; D possibly matches TRBD1 or TRBD2 (5 bases each). Germline CDR1 and CDR2: SGHVS and FQNEAQ. Trimming took 3 bases from V and 2 from J, leaving 25 bases between them. CDR3 length: 19 amino acids. The CDR3 here is CASSLGLGRVLRMQETQYF. The CDR3 DNA follows: TGTGCCAGCAGCTTGGGGCTGGGGCGGGTCCTGAGGATGCAAGAGACCCAGTACTTC.

This clonotype was seen many times. The chain combines TRBV5-1 with TRBJ2-5; D possibly corresponds to TRBD2 (5 bases). The CDR3 spans 15 residues. V lost 4 bases and J lost 10, with 23 bases in between. Per germline, CDR1 SGHRS and CDR2 YFSETQ. The CDR3 here is CASSPSLEYGVVQYF. CDR3 coding DNA: TGCGCCAGCAGCCCTAGCTTAGAATACGGGGTCGTCCAGTACTTC.

Comments on this clonotype: The junction shows a germline mismatch at one end, possibly a read error. The chain recombines TRBV2 with TRBJ2-2; 9 nucleotides match TRBD2. The CDR3 is 16 residues long. Looked up from germline, CDR1 is SNHLY and CDR2 is FYNNEI. Here the CDR3 reads CASSGSGGMNTGELLF. In DNA form, the CDR3 reads TGTGCCAGCAGTGGTAGCGGGGGCATGAACACCGGGGAGCTGCTTTTT.

This clonotype appeared once. The junction differs from germline at one of its ends, possibly a read error. The gene calls are TRBV5-1 and TRBJ2-5; 8 nucleotides match TRBD1. Per germline, CDR1 SGHRS and CDR2 YFSETQ. The CDR3 spans 15 residues. The CDR3 sequence: CASGLGTGPQETQYF. DNA for the CDR3: TGCGCCAGCGGCTTGGGGACAGGCCCTCAAGAGACCCAGTACTTC.

This clonotype was seen more than once but under ten times. V and J are TRBV7-6 and TRBJ2-1; 9 bases map to TRBD2. J lost 6 bases, V lost 1 base, and 1 base had no gene match. The length of the CDR3 is 14 residues. Germline CDR1 and CDR2: SGHVS and FNYEAQ. CDR3 nucleotides: TGTGCCAGCAGCTTAGGGACTAGCGTCAATGAGCAGTTCTTC. Amino acids: CASSLGTSVNEQFF.

This clonotype showed up many times. The chain carries TRBV28 and TRBJ2-5; D is possibly TRBD1 (6 bases). With 6 bases removed from V and 2 bases from J, the gap between germline ends came to 13 bases. This CDR3 is 14 amino acids long. The germline V gene encodes CDR1 MDHEN and CDR2 SYDVKM. CDR3 in DNA: TGTGCCAGCAGGCCCACAGGGAAACAAGAGACCCAGTACTTC. It yields the protein CASRPTGKQETQYF.

At least ten counts were recorded for this clonotype. The J gene is TRBJ2-6, the V gene TRBV5-1, with 8 bases lining up with TRBD1. CDR1 and CDR2 from the germline V gene are SGHRS and YFSETQ. V shed 0 bases, J shed 2 bases, and the junction held 4 bases outside the gene matches. CDR3 length: 17 residues. DNA for the CDR3: TGCGCCAGCAGCTTGGACGGACAGGGAGCTGGGGCCAACGTCCTGACTTTC. Protein: CASSLDGQGAGANVLTF.

This clonotype appeared many times. The V and J genes are TRBV12-3 or TRBV12-4 and TRBJ2-5; 11 bases are shared with TRBD2. V shed 6 bases, J shed 1 base, and the junction held 7 bases outside the gene matches. The CDR3 spans 16 residues. This chain's CDR3 is CASSKSSGGTQETQYF. For the CDR3, the DNA is TGTGCCAGCAGCAAATCTAGCGGGGGGACCCAAGAGACCCAGTACTTC.

This clonotype was seen many times. The rearrangement joins TRBV10-3 to TRBJ2-1; 11 bases map to TRBD2. CDR1 is ENHRY, CDR2 SYGVKD, per germline. V shed 6 bases, J shed 5 bases, and the junction held 6 bases outside the gene matches. The CDR3 runs 15 residues. This CDR3 is CAIRGTSGMDNEQFF. Written as DNA, the CDR3 is TGTGCCATCAGGGGGACTAGCGGAATGGACAATGAGCAGTTCTTC.

This clonotype was observed many times. V and J are TRBV11-2 and TRBJ1-3; no clear D. The V and J ends lost 5 bases and 0 bases respectively, with 11 bases between them. The CDR3 is 15 residues long. The germline gives CDR1 SGHAT, CDR2 FQNNGV. In DNA, the CDR3 is TGTGCCAGCAGCCCTCCCCAGAGCTCTGGAAACACCATATATTTT. This translates into CASSPPQSSGNTIYF.

At least ten counts were recorded for this clonotype. The chain carries TRBV19 and TRBJ2-2; TRBD1 aligns across 8 bases. J gave up 6 bases and V 3 bases, and 6 bases lay outside the gene matches. In germline, CDR1 is LNHDA, CDR2 SQIVND (reference sequence). This CDR3 comprises 15 residues. CDR3 sequence reads: CASSMRQGLAGELFF. For the CDR3, the DNA is TGTGCCAGTAGTATGCGACAGGGGTTGGCCGGGGAGCTGTTTTTT.

This clonotype was counted many times. The chain carries TRBV6-1 and TRBJ2-3, with TRBD1 identical over 10 bases. Germline CDR1 reads MNHNS; CDR2 reads SASEGT. V lost 6 bases, J lost 5 bases, and 5 bases stayed unmatched. The CDR3 is 14 residues long. CDR3 amino acids: CASRRQGAGDTQYF. The CDR3 DNA reads TGTGCCAGCAGACGACAGGGGGCAGGAGATACGCAGTATTTT.

The sample holds many counts of this clonotype. This chain connects TRBV20-1 to TRBJ1-6, with D perhaps TRBD1 (5 bases). The ends were cut back, 6 bases at V and 4 bases at J, with 22 bases in the middle. CDR3 size: 17 residues. The germline V gene has CDR1 DFQATT and CDR2 SNEGSKA (reference sequence). CDR3 amino acids: CSAPTTKGIVYNSPLHF. The CDR3 coding sequence is TGCAGTGCCCCCACGACGAAGGGGATTGTGTATAATTCACCCCTCCACTTT.

There are many counts of this clonotype. The gene calls are TRBV11-2 and TRBJ2-3; D not resolved. V lost 0 bases, J lost 5 bases, and 6 bases lay in between. The CDR3 has 13 residues. The germline V gene has CDR1 SGHAT and CDR2 FQNNGV. CDR3 coding DNA: TGTGCCAGCAGCTTAGATCGGAGAGATACGCAGTATTTT. Its protein is CASSLDRRDTQYF.

V and J are TRBV27 and TRBJ1-6; D unresolved. Trimming took 5 bases from V and 6 from J, leaving 11 bases between them. The length of the CDR3 is 14 residues. Germline V CDR1 and CDR2: MNHEY, SMNVEV (reference sequence). Here the CDR3 DNA reads TGTGCCAGCAGTGTCCGGGCCGTTAATTCACCCCTCCACTTT. Residues: CASSVRAVNSPLHF.

There are many counts of this clonotype. The gene calls are TRBV5-1 and TRBJ2-2; tentative D call: TRBD1 (6 bases). Trimming took 4 bases from V and 0 from J, leaving 13 bases between them. Looked up from germline, CDR1 is SGHRS and CDR2 is YFSETQ. The CDR3 totals 16 residues. The CDR3 DNA follows: TGCGCCAGCAGCATAAACAGGGCTTCGAACACCGGGGAGCTGTTTTTT. Encoded protein: CASSINRASNTGELFF.

The sample holds many counts of this clonotype. The chain carries TRBV7-9 and TRBJ2-1; maybe TRBD2 (5 bases). Germline V gene lookup returns CDR1 SEHNR and CDR2 FQNEAQ (reference sequence). This CDR3 comprises 16 residues. The germline V and J ends were trimmed by 2 bases and 0 bases, with 11 bases remaining between them. The CDR3 nucleotides are TGTGCCAGCAGCTTAATTCCGGGGAACTCCTACAATGAGCAGTTCTTC. This codes for CASSLIPGNSYNEQFF.

This clonotype appeared many times. This chain links TRBV5-1 with TRBJ2-2, with no clear D. The CDR3 runs 16 residues. Per germline, CDR1 SGHRS and CDR2 YFSETQ. The V end was cut by 0 bases, the J end by 4 bases, with 13 bases between. CDR3: CASSLANTRTTGELFF. The CDR3 DNA reads as TGCGCCAGCAGCTTGGCCAACACCCGTACCACCGGGGAGCTGTTTTTT.

The chain is built from TRBV7-2 and TRBJ2-3, with D unresolved. The CDR3 has 13 residues. Germline V CDR1 and CDR2: SGHTA, FQGNSA. V lost 2 bases and J 4 bases, leaving 7 bases between the germline ends. CDR3 DNA sequence: TGTGCCAGCAGCTTACTGAGCTCAGATACGCAGTATTTT. Translation gives CASSLLSSDTQYF.

This clonotype was observed many times. The rearrangement joins TRBV6-1 to TRBJ2-3; no firm D call. Trimming shortened V by 2 bases and J by 2 bases, and 8 bases separated the two germline ends. This CDR3 spans 14 amino acids. CDR1 and CDR2 (germline): MNHNS, SASEGT. The chain's CDR3 is CASSEMSSTDTQYF. The CDR3, as DNA: TGTGCCAGCAGTGAAATGAGTTCCACAGATACGCAGTATTTT.

Details on this clonotype: This sequence may be a read error, since a much larger clone differs from it by one base. The V gene is TRBV6-1, the J gene TRBJ2-2; weak D call: TRBD1 (5 bases). The germline V gene has CDR1 MNHNS and CDR2 SASEGT. There are 16 residues in the CDR3. CDR3 nucleotide sequence: TGTGCCGGCAGTGAAAGGGGAACAGCGAACACCGGGGAGCTGTTTTTT. It yields the protein CAGSERGTANTGELFF.

V is TRBV6-5 and J is TRBJ1-2; 11 bases line up with TRBD1. CDR1 and CDR2 from the germline V gene are MNHEY and SVGAGI. The V and J ends lost 5 bases and 5 bases, in that order; junction bases with no gene match: 4. This CDR3 region has 14 residues. CDR3 protein: CASSPGTGGYGYTF. The CDR3 DNA sequence: TGTGCCAGCAGTCCGGGGACAGGGGGGTATGGCTACACCTTC.

This clonotype has at least ten counts. The chain has TRBV15 and TRBJ1-4, with D unresolved. V was clipped by 5 bases and J by 7 bases, with 8 bases between them. CDR3 size: 12 residues. Germline V gene data show CDR1 as LNHNV and CDR2 as YYDKDF (reference sequence). CDR3 nucleotides: TGTGCCACCAGCCGGTCGGGTGAAAAACTGTTTTTT. Its protein product is CATSRSGEKLFF.

This clonotype occurred a few times. This chain uses TRBV7-2 with TRBJ2-1, with D unclear. Germline assignment: CDR1 SGHTA and CDR2 FQGNSA. Between the trimmed V and J ends, which lost 3 bases and 8 bases, there was a span of 14 bases. This CDR3 comprises 14 residues. CDR3: CASSFSNPEDEQFF. CDR3 bases: TGTGCCAGCAGCTTTTCGAATCCGGAAGATGAGCAGTTCTTC.

This clonotype occurred many times. V and J are TRBV15 and TRBJ2-2, with 9 bases matching TRBD2. Germline loops: CDR1 LNHNV, CDR2 YYDKDF (reference sequence). The CDR3 covers 17 residues. V lost 4 bases to trimming and J lost 4 bases; unmatched junction nucleotides: 10. The CDR3 loop is CATSNRQRGVFTGELFF. CDR3 DNA sequence: TGTGCCACCAGCAATAGACAGCGGGGGGTCTTCACCGGGGAGCTGTTTTTT.

The sample holds many counts of this clonotype. The J gene is TRBJ2-2, the V gene TRBV12-3 or TRBV12-4; 8 nucleotides line up with TRBD1. This CDR3 has 14 residues. V was clipped by 6 bases and J by 1 base; unmatched bases: 1. The CDR3 sequence is CASRGQENTGELFF. DNA of the CDR3: TGTGCCAGCAGGGGACAGGAGAACACCGGGGAGCTGTTTTTT.

The table lists this clonotype with many counts. The CDR3 region has the DNA TGTGCCAGCAGCGTTGGTGTGGGCGAGCAGTACTTC. Amino acid sequence: CASSVGVGEQYF. The rearrangement uses TRBV3-1 and TRBJ2-7; D uncertain. V dropped 5 bases and J dropped 6 bases, with 11 bases sitting between them. CDR3 size: 12 residues. CDR1 is LGHDT and CDR2 is YNNKEL in the germline V gene (reference sequence).